The present T cell receptor beta chain was sequenced within a study of cytomegalovirus exposure and HLA in healthy donors. A note on this clone: What it recognizes is unknown. Germline is not matched at one junction end, which may reflect a read error.

Study conclusions and caveats: The investigators catalogued some 150 TCR beta chains as cytomegalovirus-associated. With DRB1 most and HLA-C fewest, TCR association rates differed between HLA loci in a later analysis.

CDR3 length: 14 residues. In germline, CDR1 is SGHTA, CDR2 FQGNSA. These donors counted as nominally healthy when sampled, but unrecorded immune exposures were likely. 60 Vbeta and 13 Jbeta primers were used in PCR. TCRdb's table, derived via immunoSEQ multiplex PCR, lists solely in-frame clones and lacks some. The table lists tens of thousands of clones, approximately 56% of them singletons, with around 5.5% in the top ten. The sequence was obtained from a woman in her 30s in good health and CMV-seropositive. The sample was PBMCs. This chain joins TRBV7-2 and TRBJ1-1; D is perhaps TRBD1 (5 bases). CDR3 residues: CASSLALSGDEAFF. The CDR3 nucleotides are TGTGCCAGCAGCCTAGCGCTTTCGGGGGATGAAGCTTTCTTT.